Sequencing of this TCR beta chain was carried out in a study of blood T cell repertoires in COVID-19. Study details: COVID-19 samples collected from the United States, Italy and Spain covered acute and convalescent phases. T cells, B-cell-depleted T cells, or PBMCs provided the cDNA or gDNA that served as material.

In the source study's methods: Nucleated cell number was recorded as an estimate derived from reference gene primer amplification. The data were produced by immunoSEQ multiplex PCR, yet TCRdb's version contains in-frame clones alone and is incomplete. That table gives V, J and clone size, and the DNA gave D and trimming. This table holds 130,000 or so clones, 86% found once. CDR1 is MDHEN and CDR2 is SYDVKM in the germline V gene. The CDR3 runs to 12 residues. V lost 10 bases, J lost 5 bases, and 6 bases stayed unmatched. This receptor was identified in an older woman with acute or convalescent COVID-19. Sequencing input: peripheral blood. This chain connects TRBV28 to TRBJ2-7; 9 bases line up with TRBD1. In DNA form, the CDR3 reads TGTGCCACCCGGGACAGGGTGAACGAGCAGTACTTC. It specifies CATRDRVNEQYF.